Here is one TCR beta chain with its context. What it binds is not known. This record comes from a study of graft-versus-host responses after intestinal transplantation. For the study at large: All of the recipients had induction that used anti-thymocyte globulin, then tacrolimus and steroids for two to three years.

V lost 0 bases, J lost 4 bases, and 12 bases lay in between. The length of the CDR3 is 15 residues. Germline-derived CDR1 and CDR2 are KGHSH and LQKENI. Whole-study findings and limits: Recipient marrow held GvH clones, some first seen in ileum or blood.

TCRdb's table, derived via immunoSEQ multiplex PCR, lists solely in-frame clones and lacks some. The table lists roughly 12,000 clones, around 80% of them singletons. The chain combines TRBV18 with TRBJ2-5; tentative D call: TRBD1 (6 bases). The sequenced sample was PBMCs, obtained about 70 weeks after intestinal transplant. The sequence came from a human patient who received an intestinal transplant, so some T cells may come from the graft donor. The CDR3 spells CASSPPLTGPETQYF. The CDR3 DNA reads as TGTGCCAGCTCACCACCGTTAACAGGGCCAGAGACCCAGTACTTC.